The 24 T cell receptor beta chains presented below share a single source sample, sequenced in a study of blood T cell repertoires in COVID-19. Data came from immunoSEQ multiplex PCR; TCRdb stores just in-frame clones and leaves some out. The table lists some 290,000 clones, 86% of them singletons. Input material: peripheral blood. The source is a man between 18 and 29 years old with active or convalescent COVID-19.

The chain links TRBV24-1 to TRBJ2-7; 8 bases align to TRBD2. Germline CDR1 reads KGHDR; CDR2 reads SFDVKD. The CDR3 covers 12 residues. V was pared by 7 bases and J by 6 bases, with 4 bases of the junction left unmatched. The CDR3 DNA follows: TGTGCCACCAGGACTAGCGTTCCCGAGCAGTACTTC. It is translated as CATRTSVPEQYF.

The chain links TRBV6-5 to TRBJ1-4; D gene unclear. The CDR3 runs 15 residues. Germline-derived CDR1 and CDR2 are MNHEY and SVGAGI. V was shortened by 6 bases and J by 1 base, with 12 bases between the two germline ends. The chain's CDR3 is CASRVTGLTNEKLFF. CDR3 DNA: TGTGCCAGCAGGGTCACGGGGTTAACTAATGAAAAACTGTTTTTT.

The sample holds many counts of this clone. J is TRBJ2-1 and V is TRBV19; TRBD2 matches 8 bases. The CDR3 is 17 residues long. Losses at the gene ends were 6 bases for V and 6 bases for J; bases not matched to a gene: 16. Germline loops: CDR1 LNHDA, CDR2 SQIVND (reference sequence). CDR3 amino acids: CASSPVGLAHSGNEQFF. In nucleotides, the CDR3 is TGTGCCAGTAGCCCAGTCGGACTAGCACACAGTGGCAATGAGCAGTTCTTC.

In this sample, this clone turned up once. The J gene is TRBJ2-3, the V gene TRBV11-2, with 10 bases matching TRBD2. CDR1 and CDR2 from the germline V gene are SGHAT and FQNNGV. The V segment lost 2 bases and the J segment 5 bases; nucleotides outside the gene matches: 7. The CDR3 is 16 residues long. The CDR3 loop reads CASSLQLAGGLDTQYF. CDR3 nucleotides: TGTGCCAGCAGCTTACAGTTAGCGGGGGGTTTAGATACGCAGTATTTT. Supplemented by reference TRBV11-2 and TRBJ2-3, the full variable domain reads EAGVAQSPRYKIIEKRQSVAFWCNPISGHATLYWYQQILGQGPKLLIQFQNNGVVDDSQLPKDRFSAERLKGVDSTLKIQPAKLEDSAVYLCASSLQLAGGLDTQYFGPGTRLTVL.

The chain uses TRBV12-3 or TRBV12-4 and TRBJ1-5, with D uncertain. The CDR3 is 13 amino acids. V gave up 2 bases and J gave up 6 bases, with 8 bases separating them. The CDR3 reads CASSLKRVQPQHF. The CDR3, as DNA: TGTGCCAGCAGTTTAAAACGGGTTCAGCCCCAGCATTTT.

The chain recombines TRBV7-9 with TRBJ1-2, with a weak D call TRBD1 (6 bases). Trimming took 5 bases from V and 7 from J, leaving 11 bases between them. Germline CDR1 is SEHNR and CDR2 is FQNEAQ (reference sequence). The CDR3 has 12 residues. The CDR3, as DNA: TGTGCCAGCAGCCTTGGGACATTTGGCTACACCTTC. Protein: CASSLGTFGYTF. The full variable domain, completed using reference TRBV7-9 and TRBJ1-2, is DTGVSQNPRHKITKRGQNVTFRCDPISEHNRLYWYRQTLGQGPEFLTYFQNEAQLEKSRLLSDRFSAERPKGSFSTLEIQRTEQGDSAMYLCASSLGTFGYTFGSGTRLTVV.

This clone turned up a few times. Other nucleotide sequences from this sample produce the same CDR3. The chain employs TRBV5-1 and TRBJ2-7; possibly TRBD1 for D (5 bases). The CDR3 spans 14 residues. Germline loops: CDR1 SGHRS, CDR2 YFSETQ. Trimming cost V 0 bases and J 6 bases, with 13 bases left between them. The CDR3 sequence is CASSLVRQGREQYF. The CDR3 bases are TGCGCCAGCAGCTTGGTCCGGCAGGGCCGCGAGCAGTACTTC.

The genes are TRBV7-9 and TRBJ2-2; D remains ambiguous. The CDR3 is 12 residues long. V gave up 8 bases and J gave up 6 bases, with 10 bases separating them. The germline gives CDR1 SEHNR, CDR2 FQNEAQ (reference sequence). The CDR3 is CASDAASGELFF. In nucleotides, the CDR3 is TGTGCCAGCGATGCAGCGTCCGGGGAGCTGTTTTTT.

This rearrangement joins TRBV4-1 to TRBJ2-7, with TRBD2 identical over 10 bases. The CDR3 is 15 amino acids. The V gene's germline CDR1 is MGHRA and CDR2 YSYEKL. Germline trimming cut 3 bases from V and 5 bases from J; bases unmatched to any gene: 7. CDR3 sequence (DNA): TGCGCCAGCAGCCAGCAACTAGCGGGAATCGACGAGCAGTACTTC. Residues: CASSQQLAGIDEQYF.

The rearrangement uses TRBV7-9 and TRBJ1-2; no reliable D call. The CDR3 runs to 14 residues. The V end lost 5 bases, the J end lost 7 bases, and 17 bases lay between the germline ends. Germline V gene data show CDR1 as SEHNR and CDR2 as FQNEAQ (reference sequence). This CDR3 reads CASSPRETSSGYTF. In DNA form, the CDR3 reads TGTGCCAGCAGCCCCCGCGAGACAAGCAGTGGCTACACCTTC.

The chain couples TRBV6-4 to TRBJ2-7; D might be TRBD2 (5 bases). The CDR3 has 14 residues. With 0 bases removed from V and 3 bases from J, the gap between germline ends came to 9 bases. CDR1 and CDR2 (germline): MRHNA, SNTAGT. The CDR3 loop reads CASSDSRLLYEQYF. CDR3 in DNA: TGTGCCAGCAGTGACTCGAGACTACTCTACGAGCAGTACTTC.

The V and J genes are TRBV14 and TRBJ2-4, with D maybe TRBD2 (7 bases). Germline CDR1 SGHDN, CDR2 FVKESK. The germline V and J ends were trimmed by 4 bases and 7 bases, with 14 bases remaining between them. The CDR3 is 14 residues long. The CDR3 sequence is CASSPSGGANIQYF. The CDR3 coding sequence is TGTGCCAGCAGCCCCTCGGGGGGCGCCAACATTCAGTACTTC.

This clone has more than one count but fewer than ten. The chain uses TRBV7-2 and TRBJ1-6, with TRBD1 matching 8 bases. Trimming took 5 bases from V and 5 from J; bases not matched to a gene: 11. Germline V gene sequence: CDR1 SGHTA, CDR2 FQGNSA. This CDR3 has 17 residues. The CDR3 region has the DNA TGTGCCAGCAGCCCGGACAGGGCTCCACTAAATAATTCACCCCTCCACTTT. Its protein product is CASSPDRAPLNNSPLHF.

The rearrangement links TRBV4-1 to TRBJ2-7; possible D gene TRBD2, 5 bases. The CDR3 contains 15 residues. Trimming took off 0 bases at V and 3 bases at J, with 12 bases between the two ends. CDR1 is MGHRA, CDR2 YSYEKL, per germline. The DNA for the CDR3 is TGCGCCAGCAGCCAAGAGACGGGGTGGGACTACGAGCAGTACTTC. Protein sequence: CASSQETGWDYEQYF.

V and J are TRBV10-3 and TRBJ2-7; possible D gene TRBD2, 6 bases. V lost 5 bases, J lost 5 bases, and 10 bases lay in between. The CDR3 runs to 12 residues. Germline-derived CDR1 and CDR2 are ENHRY and SYGVKD. DNA of the CDR3: TGTGCCATCAGTCACGGGACTGACGAGCAGTACTTC. This translates into CAISHGTDEQYF.

V is TRBV30 and J is TRBJ2-1, with a weak D call TRBD1 (5 bases). The germline V gene has CDR1 GTSNPN and CDR2 SVGIG (reference sequence). The length of the CDR3 is 13 residues. V shed 0 bases and J shed 2 bases, with 5 bases lying between them. This CDR3 reads CAWSVGAYNEQFF. The CDR3 nucleotides are TGTGCCTGGAGTGTAGGGGCCTACAATGAGCAGTTCTTC.

The V and J genes are TRBV14 and TRBJ2-6; the D gene is possibly TRBD2 (5 bases). The CDR3 contains 19 residues. Germline-derived CDR1 and CDR2 are SGHDN and FVKESK. Trimming removed 0 bases from V and 0 bases from J, with 15 bases in between. CDR3 bases: TGTGCCAGCAGCCAAGATAGCGAGAGACGATTCTCTGGGGCCAACGTCCTGACTTTC. It encodes CASSQDSERRFSGANVLTF.

The rearrangement links TRBV29-1 to TRBJ2-5; a possible D gene is TRBD1 (7 bases). With 5 bases removed from V and 4 bases from J, the gap between germline ends came to 14 bases. The CDR3 extends over 13 amino acids. CDR1 is SQVTM, CDR2 ANQGSEA, per germline. CDR3 DNA: TGCAGCGTTCAACAGGGGCGGGGAGAGACCCAGTACTTC. Its translation: CSVQQGRGETQYF.

The chain joins TRBV23-1 to TRBJ1-5; D unresolved. TRBV23-1 is treated as an ORF (open reading frame) with a function not yet certain. V gave up 0 bases and J gave up 2 bases, with 29 bases separating them. The CDR3 extends over 22 amino acids. The CDR3 is CASSQSSVWVGRILLGNQPQHF. CDR3 in DNA: TGCGCCAGCAGTCAATCCAGCGTGTGGGTCGGCAGAATCTTGCTGGGCAATCAGCCCCAGCATTTT.

The chain couples TRBV19 to TRBJ1-2, with 7 bases lining up with TRBD1. The CDR3 length is 12 residues. V dropped 6 bases and J dropped 7; count of bases not matched to a gene: 5. Germline-derived CDR1 and CDR2 are LNHDA and SQIVND (reference sequence). CDR3 in amino acids: CASRDRSVGYTF. The CDR3 coding sequence is TGTGCCAGTAGGGACAGGAGTGTTGGCTACACCTTC.

This chain links TRBV5-6 with TRBJ1-1; D is uncertain. This CDR3 region has 12 residues. The germline gives CDR1 SGHDT, CDR2 YYEEEE. The germline V and J ends were trimmed by 2 bases and 4 bases, with 6 bases remaining between them. The CDR3 spells CASSLRGTEAFF. In DNA, the CDR3 is TGTGCCAGCAGCTTACGAGGCACTGAAGCTTTCTTT.

The chain uses TRBV9 and TRBJ1-1, with TRBD1 as a possible D gene (5 bases). V was cut by 0 bases and J by 3 bases, with 9 bases left in between. This CDR3 contains 14 residues. Germline V gene data show CDR1 as SGDLS and CDR2 as YYNGEE. In DNA form, the CDR3 reads TGTGCCAGCAGCGTAGATGGGGCTGACACTGAAGCTTTCTTT. Its translation: CASSVDGADTEAFF.

The chain is built from TRBV29-1 and TRBJ2-5, with a weak D call TRBD1 (6 bases). Trimming pared 4 bases from V and 5 bases from J, leaving 14 bases between. This CDR3 is 13 amino acids long. Germline-derived CDR1 and CDR2 are SQVTM and ANQGSEA. The CDR3 DNA reads TGCAGCGTTGTCCCGAGCCAGGGGGAGACCCAGTACTTC. This encodes CSVVPSQGETQYF.

This clone was seen once. The chain recombines TRBV6-5 with TRBJ2-5; 8 nucleotides align to TRBD2. Germline CDR1 reads MNHEY; CDR2 reads SVGAGI. The CDR3 consists of 14 residues. The trim removed 4 bases at V and 9 bases at J, leaving 10 bases unmatched. The CDR3 protein is CASSSQGTRSPQYF. The CDR3 DNA is TGTGCCAGCAGTTCTCAGGGGACTAGATCGCCCCAGTACTTC.